This entry is about one T cell receptor (beta chain). Its antigen remains undetermined. No quality values exist for individual bases; no much larger clone is one base distant. This record comes from a study of cytomegalovirus exposure and HLA in healthy donors (dated by TCRdb to about 2017). For context, the study as a whole: According to an earlier analysis of 550 to 700 of the donors, about 179 million T cells yielded roughly 110 million unique TCR beta sequences and about 300 Gb of sequence data. Using immunosequencing, the study profiled T cell repertoires from about 610 subjects and related those repertoires to cytomegalovirus serostatus. About 300 gigabases of sequencing data and approximately 93 million unique TCR sequences were included in an early release covering about 700 HLA-typed donors. The study aimed to test whether signatures of past pathogen exposure could be identified by cataloging public T cell receptors. In an earlier analysis of 587 of the donors, high-throughput TCR beta sequencing was used to judge whether each TCR beta V gene segment behaved as functional or pseudogenic. A later genetic analysis took genome-wide SNP genotypes for about 60% of the roughly 670 donors and used that subset as a discovery cohort. Several DR-DQ haplotypes were treated as single units for association and clustering because of strong linkage in the cohort. All discovery cohort repertoires had been generated on a single sequencing platform. Rather than drawing on any new phenotypic data, the later analysis identified candidate immune exposures from TCR beta sequences and the way those sequences occurred across donors. Class I and class II HLA loci were covered by the typing at four-digit resolution. Typing coverage varied by locus: roughly 629-630 donors for A, B, C, DRB1 and DQB1; some 520 for DQA1; around 570 for DPA1; roughly 470 for DPB1. Across 300 to 500 genotyped donors of the cohort, an average of 235,054 unique TCR beta nucleotide sequences per donor were sequenced, and 15% to 20% of those sequences were non-productive. The genetic ancestry cluster associated with self-reported Caucasian donors included 81% of the roughly 400 genotyped donors. A later analysis re-analyzed previously published TCR beta repertoires from roughly 630 donors and added high-resolution HLA genotyping to study TCR occurrence patterns. Donor age, sex, ethnicity and CMV serostatus were compiled alongside the repertoire data. Along with the roughly 610-subject first cohort, a separate validation cohort of some 130 different subjects was used. To predict cytomegalovirus infection status, the study brought together high-throughput TCR immunosequencing, statistical association of individual TCRs with disease status, and machine learning.

The method was the immunoSEQ multiplex PCR assay. The multiplex PCR relied on a mix of 60 forward primers for TCR Vbeta segments and 13 reverse primers for TCR Jbeta segments. Amplification of the CDR3 region of rearranged TCR beta genes was performed with a multiplex PCR assay on genomic DNA. The Illumina HiSeq System was used to sequence the amplified TCR beta libraries as 87-base-pair reads. As for the original processing: A later analysis counted some 80 million unique TCR beta chains across the approximately 700 repertoires, and roughly 9.9 million of these chains were shared by at least two donors. Raw reads were error-corrected and collapsed into unique sequences by a nearest-neighbor algorithm in which closely related sequences were merged to remove PCR and sequencing errors. To assign V, D and J gene segments, CDR3 sequences were aligned to IMGT reference sequences. For a sequence to be retained, a match of at least six nucleotides to both a V gene segment and a J gene segment was required. Rearrangements were classified as productive when the CDR3 lacked stop codons and remained in frame with V and J, and all other rearrangements were classified as non-productive. CDR3 was defined according to IMGT convention as the region running from the second conserved V-encoded cysteine to the conserved J-encoded phenylalanine. The earlier analysis of some 550 of the donors excluded any sequence lacking an unambiguous match to a single V gene segment. An earlier analysis of some 610 of the donors called V segments functional above 56.7% productive rearrangements and segregating when the between-donor standard deviation exceeded 5%. A statistical classification framework was developed to diagnose cytomegalovirus status using the catalog of TCR beta chain sequences. V and J gene assignment, in a later analysis, came from comparing TCR nucleotide sequences with IMGT/GENE-DB human TR gene sequences. In a later analysis, CDR3 sequences and most-parsimonious VDJ recombination scenarios were assigned using the TCRdist pipeline. In a later analysis, every TCR beta chain was defined by the combination of its CDR3 amino acid sequence and its V-gene family, and reads without a unique V-gene family were dropped. In a later analysis, 450 to 600 highly shared, low-generation-probability nucleotide sequences were removed to address suspected cross-contamination and a sequencing artifact. In a later analysis, a clonal expansion index for each public chain was calculated from normalized within-repertoire ranks of inferred template counts. In a later analysis, generation probabilities were computed with a VDJ recombination model fitted to out-of-frame rearrangements, and the resulting probabilities were checked against IGoR. A later analysis scored TCR-TCR, TCR-HLA and TCR-CMV co-occurrence with hypergeometric tests, applying a repertoire-size bias correction to TCR pairs. A later analysis estimated false discovery rates by permuting HLA or CMV assignments 20 times. In a later analysis, co-occurring TCRs were grouped with DBSCAN, and TCRdist sequence similarity was added when clustering was performed within HLA-allele-positive subsets. Co-occurrence clustering excluded repertoires with fewer than 30,000 or more than 120,000 public chains, plus five with anomalous nucleotide sharing. This immuneACCESS table, as held by TCRdb, lists in-frame sequences with V and J called but not all clones. Of the missing ones, under half trace to an unresolved V gene in checked studies; the others have no known cause. V and J calls and clone size are copied from that table; D and trimming were computed from the DNA. In all, the sample holds 90,000 to 120,000 clones, and roughly 80% of those were seen once. Clones ranked in the top ten supply approximately 2.2% of the sample.

The CDR3 starts with the cysteine, ends with the phenylalanine, and has 15 residues. CDR3 DNA is the only sequence kept; it has 45 bases, read in frame from the first base. CDR1 and CDR2, looked up from the germline V gene, are WSHSY and SAAADI. The junction shows trimming of 0 bases on V and 3 bases on J, plus 9 bases between the germline ends. The cohort consisted of hundreds of healthy bone marrow donors. At the time of sampling, all cohort members were nominally healthy, though unrecorded immune exposures were likely present. The donor was CMV seronegative and belonged to the group of under 400 seronegative cohort members. A peripheral blood sample was provided by each donor, and peripheral blood mononuclear cells were used for TCR beta sequencing. The Qiagen DNeasy Blood Extraction Kit was used to extract genomic DNA from the blood cell samples. Paper-wide results and their limitations: The classifier was reported to diagnose cytomegalovirus status with high specificity and sensitivity in both the original cohort and the validation cohort. The cohort was sequenced for TCR beta chains only, and without alpha or paired-chain data the features that could be detected were limited. A total of roughly 160 TCR beta chains were listed by the study as associated with cytomegalovirus. According to a later analysis, most CMV-associated TCR beta chains appeared to be HLA-restricted, and the HLA associations seemed to be driven largely by CMV exposure. A further reported finding was that TCR beta sequences accurately predicted the HLA-A and HLA-B alleles for most subjects in the first cohort. Some IMGT-functional V segments, including TRBV6-2 and TRBV6-3, could not be told apart with the 87-base-pair reads, so those segments were excluded. Three of the identified cytomegalovirus-associated TCR beta chains were confirmed in vitro to be specific for cytomegalovirus antigens. Most TCR sequences were seen in very few donors, while some public TCRs were found in many individuals. Because HLA typing was missing for some donors at each locus, association tests included only the typed subset. It was suggested by the authors that the approach could potentially be generalized to other disease states and immunological phenotypes. A later genetic analysis associated a missense DCLRE1C variant with V-gene and J-gene trimming of TCR beta chains, and an independent cohort replicated the association. In an earlier analysis of about 540 of the donors, most TCR beta V segments were observed in productive rearrangements about 87% or about 30% of the time, broadly matching IMGT annotations. Roughly uniform sequencing depth across donors was assumed in presence/absence analyses, although this assumption may not hold. Compared with equally common non-associated chains, HLA-associated TCR beta chains in a later analysis were more clonally expanded and had lower generation probabilities. CMV serostatus was the only immune exposure information available for the cohort. In a later analysis, 16,951 TCR beta sequences were associated with specific HLA alleles at a false discovery rate of 0.05. About 17 rarely observed V segments, including chromosome 9 orphons, were excluded from the earlier analysis of about 610 of the donors because counts were too low. In a later genetic analysis, fewer N-insertions in productive TCRs were reported among donors in an Asian-associated ancestry cluster than the roughly 700-donor mean. Assigning TCR associations to individual alleles was difficult when HLA alleles, especially DR and DQ, strongly co-occurred. The sequencing pipeline was judged likely to have produced a cluster of highly shared sequence variants as a technical artifact. Correlated functional status among segregating V segments might reflect linkage disequilibrium, but an unknown experimental factor could not be ruled out. In a later analysis, the rate of TCR association differed among HLA loci, with DRB1 alleles having the most associated TCRs and HLA-C alleles having the fewest. Several of the top co-occurrence clusters appeared to be linked to parvovirus B19, influenza, CMV and Epstein-Barr virus, according to a later analysis.

This TCR derives from a young man in good health and CMV-seronegative. The chain couples TRBV10-2 to TRBJ1-5; tentative D gene TRBD1, with 5 bases matching. Sequenced: PBMCs. The CDR3 sequence is CASSESARVNQPQHF. The bases read TGCGCCAGCAGTGAGTCTGCCAGGGTCAATCAGCCCCAGCATTTT.